The clone carrying this T cell receptor (beta chain) has just a few counts. Its antigen is not identified. This sample's treatment: treatment-naive control, cytoreductive nephrectomy. Treatment-naive patients without radiation supplied the control tumors at nephrectomy. With V trimmed by 11 bases and J by 4 bases, 9 bases remained unmatched. This CDR3 has 14 amino acids. The V gene's germline CDR1 is LNHDA and CDR2 SQIVND (reference sequence). Assay: immunoSEQ multiplex PCR; the TCRdb copy retains only in-frame clones and omits some. In the table there are 15,000 to 19,000 clones, around 58% of which are singletons. This entry belongs to a study of radiation and T cells in renal cell carcinoma. Overall study results and limits: Irradiated tumors held more dominant CDR3 motifs than control tumors.

The sequence was obtained from a man aged 50 to 59 with renal cell carcinoma. The material sequenced was tumor tissue, taken from a patient whose treatment was nephrectomy without radiotherapy. The chain joins TRBV19 to TRBJ2-2; TRBD2 aligns across 8 bases. The CDR3 spells CAASGGWGTGELFF. The CDR3 bases are TGTGCCGCCAGCGGGGGATGGGGCACCGGGGAGCTGTTTTTT.